The clone carrying this TCR beta chain showed up just a few times. Its antigen is unidentified. The data originate from a study of identical twins. V was shortened by 6 bases and J by 0 bases, with 15 bases between the two germline ends. The CDR3 extends over 15 amino acids. Germline assignment: CDR1 ENHRY and CDR2 SYGVKD. Findings and limits, study-wide: The authors drew conclusions from cross-sectional statistical analysis rather than following the same donors. Insertions ran lower in abundant cord blood beta clonotypes, though not in memory repertoires. Twin pairs' shared out-of-frame alpha sequences were enriched in low generation probability.

TCRdb reprocessed the 5' RACE reads via MiXCR and lists one record per CDR3 protein. The sample has approximately 620,000 distinct CDR3 sequences, over 8.5% seen once. This same sample was also part of a study on yellow fever vaccine responses in identical twins. That publication notes: Twins' vaccine T cell responses reportedly seemed partly convergent and partly personalized.

What was sequenced was PBMCs. The chain links TRBV10-3 to TRBJ2-7; maybe TRBD1 (5 bases). This clonotype was obtained from a woman aged 18-35 years in good health. Here the CDR3 DNA reads TGTGCCATCAGCGCAGACAGTTTCGTCTCCTACGAGCAGTACTTC. Translated, it gives CAISADSFVSYEQYF.